These 18 T cell receptor beta chains originate from one sample sequenced in a study of Ad26.COV2.S vaccination and SARS-CoV-2 variants. Sequenced by immunoSEQ multiplex PCR; TCRdb stores in-frame clones only, minus some. The sample carries around 94,000 clones, around 80% recorded once. This sample comprised peripheral blood, obtained after recovery from COVID-19. These receptors originate from a human donor who had recovered from COVID-19.

The V and J genes are TRBV27 and TRBJ1-2; 7 nucleotides align to TRBD1. The germline V gene has CDR1 MNHEY and CDR2 SMNVEV (reference sequence). The CDR3 length is 15 residues. Trimming removed 4 bases from V and 7 bases from J; junction bases left unmatched: 12. The CDR3, as DNA: TGTGCCAGCAGTTCCGAGGGGACAGTCGTAAGTGGCTACACCTTC. This translates into CASSSEGTVVSGYTF.

This clone occurred once. This chain links TRBV7-9 with TRBJ2-5; 12 positions match TRBD2. The junction had 0 bases not matched to a gene; V was cut back by 4 bases and J by 3 bases. There are 14 residues in the CDR3. From germline, CDR1 is SEHNR and CDR2 FQNEAQ (reference sequence). The CDR3 region has the DNA TGTGCCAGCAGCTGGACTAGCGGGAAAGAGACCCAGTACTTC. Its protein product is CASSWTSGKETQYF.

CDR3 residues: CASSPGTVNTGELFF. CDR3 coding DNA: TGTGCCAGCAGCCCAGGGACGGTGAACACCGGGGAGCTGTTTTTT. The V and J genes are TRBV5-4 and TRBJ2-2; D tentatively reads TRBD1 or TRBD2 (5 bases each). Trimming took off 4 bases at V and 1 base at J, with 11 bases between the two ends. The CDR3 is made up of 15 amino acids. Germline CDR1 reads SGHNT; CDR2 reads YYREEE (reference sequence).

DNA for the CDR3: TGTGCCACCAGCAGACAAAACGATCAGCCCCAGCATTTT. It is translated as CATSRQNDQPQHF. V and J are TRBV15 and TRBJ1-5, with no clear D. The CDR3 runs 13 residues. In germline, CDR1 is LNHNV, CDR2 YYDKDF (reference sequence). The V end was cut by 2 bases, the J end by 5 bases, with 7 bases between.

The rearrangement links TRBV11-1 to TRBJ2-5; no clear D. The germline V gene has CDR1 SGHAT and CDR2 FQDESV (reference sequence). The CDR3 is 15 residues long. V was shortened by 5 bases and J by 0 bases, with 13 bases between the two germline ends. As DNA, the CDR3 is TGTGCCAGCAGCCTAGAAGGGTCCTACCAAGAGACCCAGTACTTC. It specifies CASSLEGSYQETQYF.

The chain is built from TRBV25-1 and TRBJ2-4; D is perhaps TRBD2 (6 bases). Deletions cut 6 bases from V and 6 bases from J, with 18 bases between. Germline values: CDR1 MGHDK, CDR2 SYGVNS. CDR3 size: 15 residues. This CDR3 reads CASSPEKSGGNIQYF. In DNA, the CDR3 is TGTGCCAGCAGCCCAGAAAAATCCGGGGGAAACATTCAGTACTTC.

This clone occurred once. This sequence joins TRBV14 and TRBJ2-7; TRBD1 is a possible D gene (5 bases). Trimming stripped 3 bases from V and 1 base from J, with 16 bases between. Per the germline V gene, CDR1 is SGHDN and CDR2 is FVKESK. This CDR3 has 16 amino acids. CDR3 in amino acids: CASSHLDISVSYEQYF. The CDR3 bases are TGTGCCAGCAGCCACTTGGACATATCGGTTTCCTACGAGCAGTACTTC.

The rearrangement links TRBV3-1 (or the pseudogene TRBV3-2) to TRBJ1-5, with 8 bases lining up with TRBD1. Germline CDR1 and CDR2: LGHDT and YNNKEL (reference sequence). The CDR3 is 15 residues long. The V gene end was trimmed by 3 bases and the J gene end by 2 bases; junction bases not matched to a gene: 3. CDR3 loop: CASSHGTGGNQPQHF. The DNA of the CDR3 is TGTGCCAGCAGCCACGGGACAGGCGGCAATCAGCCCCAGCATTTT.

The chain uses TRBV7-2 and TRBJ2-2; 10 bases agree with TRBD1. Germline V gives CDR1 SGHTA, CDR2 FQGNSA. The V and J ends lost 5 bases and 6 bases, in that order; junction bases with no gene match: 6. This CDR3 region has 15 residues. The CDR3 DNA is TGTGCCAGCAGCGTCGGGACAGGGGAGGCCGGGGAGCTGTTTTTT. The encoded protein is CASSVGTGEAGELFF.

DNA of the CDR3: TGTGCCAGTAGTCCTCGCAGGGGGGGACAAGAGACCCAGTACTTC. Encoded protein: CASSPRRGGQETQYF. This chain connects TRBV19 to TRBJ2-5, with D perhaps matching TRBD1 or TRBD2 (7 bases each). Trimming cost V 5 bases and J 2 bases, with 15 bases left between them. CDR3 length equals 15 residues. Germline-derived CDR1 and CDR2 are LNHDA and SQIVND (reference sequence).

This chain connects TRBV2 to TRBJ2-7; D gene unclear. The V gene lost 4 bases and the J gene lost 6 bases, with 22 bases spanning the gap. This CDR3 spans 16 amino acids. Germline V gene sequence: CDR1 SNHLY, CDR2 FYNNEI. The CDR3 sequence: CASSVGSLVVRGEQYF. CDR3 bases: TGTGCCAGCAGTGTGGGCAGTCTGGTAGTCCGTGGCGAGCAGTACTTC.

The V call is TRBV29-1, the J call TRBJ1-1; D unclear. The CDR3 contains 11 residues. The V and J ends lost 3 bases and 3 bases respectively, with 5 bases between them. The germline CDR1 and CDR2 sequences are SQVTM and ANQGSEA. The CDR3 bases are TGCAGCGTTGATGGGGACACTGAAGCTTTCTTT. Translating gives CSVDGDTEAFF.

In its sample, this clone was seen once. This chain joins TRBV2 and TRBJ1-4; tentatively, D is TRBD1 (5 bases). Germline CDR1 and CDR2: SNHLY and FYNNEI. This CDR3 has 13 residues. The V gene lost 7 bases and the J gene lost 5 bases, with 11 bases spanning the gap. The CDR3 DNA sequence: TGTGCCAGCATGGGGGGAGGGAATGAAAAACTGTTTTTT. The encoded protein is CASMGGGNEKLFF.

CDR3 loop: CASSLAIGGTEAFF. In DNA, the CDR3 is TGTGCCAGCAGCTTAGCAATCGGAGGCACTGAAGCTTTCTTT. This rearrangement joins TRBV13 to TRBJ1-1; D is uncertain. V dropped 1 base and J dropped 4 bases, with 10 bases sitting between them. This CDR3 spans 14 amino acids. Per germline, CDR1 PRHDT and CDR2 FYEKMQ (reference sequence).

V and J are TRBV11-2 and TRBJ2-2; perhaps TRBD2 as D (5 bases). V was trimmed by 4 bases and J by 5 bases, leaving 8 bases between them. The CDR3 is 13 residues long. Germline V gives CDR1 SGHAT, CDR2 FQNNGV. CDR3 loop: CASSYRETGELFF. In DNA, the CDR3 is TGTGCCAGCAGCTACCGGGAAACCGGGGAGCTGTTTTTT. Based on the CDR3 plus reference TRBV11-2 and TRBJ2-2, the full variable domain is EAGVAQSPRYKIIEKRQSVAFWCNPISGHATLYWYQQILGQGPKLLIQFQNNGVVDDSQLPKDRFSAERLKGVDSTLKIQPAKLEDSAVYLCASSYRETGELFFGEGSRLTVL.

This chain connects TRBV5-4 to TRBJ2-5; the D is unclear. CDR3 length equals 14 residues. Trimming cost V 0 bases and J 0 bases, with 6 bases left between them. CDR1 and CDR2 (germline): SGHNT, YYREEE (reference sequence). The CDR3 nucleotides are TGTGCCAGCAGCTTGGGGGCGGACCAAGAGACCCAGTACTTC. It encodes CASSLGADQETQYF.

The chain is built from TRBV10-2 and TRBJ2-5; 11 bases line up with TRBD1. CDR1 WSHSY and CDR2 SAAADI come from the germline V gene. This CDR3 contains 16 residues. V trimming: 4 bases; J trimming: 7 bases; junction bases outside the gene matches: 11. CDR3: CASSGGGDRGEGTQYF. In DNA, the CDR3 is TGCGCCAGCAGTGGGGGAGGGGACAGGGGGGAAGGGACCCAGTACTTC.

This rearrangement joins TRBV5-1 to TRBJ1-4; TRBD1 aligns across 9 bases. This CDR3 comprises 17 residues. CDR1 SGHRS and CDR2 YFSETQ come from the germline V gene. After removal of 5 bases from V and 0 bases from J, the junction contained 8 bases not matched to a gene. Here the CDR3 DNA reads TGCGCCAGCAGTCAGGACAGGGGCGTCGCAACTAATGAAAAACTGTTTTTT. It specifies CASSQDRGVATNEKLFF.